Included here is one TCR beta chain sequence, with context. V lost 3 bases to trimming and J lost 6 bases; unmatched junction nucleotides: 6. The V gene's germline CDR1 is SGHVS and CDR2 FQNEAQ. The CDR3 is 14 amino acids. As every portion of the isolated RNA was reverse transcribed, the sequencing read expressed TCRB transcripts. The assay was immunoSEQ multiplex PCR, and TCRdb's table has in-frame clones only and misses some. The sample has 15,000 or so clones, around two fifths seen once. These data come from a study of beta chain features in type 1 diabetes. The clonotype originates from a woman aged 40 to 50 in good health. The chain uses TRBV7-8 and TRBJ2-7; 9 nucleotides align to TRBD1. The sequenced sample consisted of stem cell memory CD4+ T cells from blood. CDR3 nucleotide sequence: TGTGCCAGCAGCTTCGGGACAGGGACCCTCGAGCAGTACTTC. Translating it yields CASSFGTGTLEQYF.